These T cell receptor beta chains were read from a single sample in a study of blood T cell repertoires in COVID-19. Repertoires were generated with immunoSEQ multiplex PCR, while TCRdb's copy carries only in-frame clones and drops some. The sample lists 250,000 to 400,000 clones, roughly 88% occurring once. Input material: peripheral blood. The receptors stem from a woman in her thirties with COVID-19, enrolled during active disease. Both conserved end residues are part of each CDR3. Each record gives: D gene, V gene, CDR3 length, clone size, J gene, CDR3 protein, CDR3 DNA. A D gene is named only where the DNA matches it firmly. Not all rows give a size; the values are once, few, many and, for expanded clones, a class.

-	TRBV5-1	15	-	TRBJ1-4	CASSLDRTSNEKLFF	TGCGCCAGCAGCTTGGACAGGACATCTAATGAAAAACTGTTTTTT
-	TRBV24-1	13	-	TRBJ1-2	CATSAAEDYGYTF	TGTGCCACCAGTGCGGCAGAGGACTATGGCTACACCTTC
TRBD2	TRBV10-3	15	-	TRBJ2-3	CAIRTSDWGTDTQYF	TGTGCCATCAGGACTAGCGACTGGGGCACAGATACGCAGTATTTT
TRBD1	TRBV27	14	-	TRBJ1-5	CASSLGQGTQPQHF	TGTGCCAGCAGCCTTGGACAGGGCACTCAGCCCCAGCATTTT
-	TRBV11-2	15	-	TRBJ2-7	CASSEIGLEGLEQYF	TGTGCCAGCAGCGAAATCGGGCTAGAGGGTCTCGAGCAGTACTTC
-	TRBV3-1/TRBV3-2	15	-	TRBJ1-5	CASSQHAGPSIAQHF	TGTGCCAGCAGCCAACACGCAGGGCCTTCCATCGCCCAGCATTTT
-	TRBV25-1	13	-	TRBJ2-7	CASSERGPYEQYF	TGTGCCAGCAGTGAAAGGGGTCCCTACGAGCAGTACTTC
TRBD1	TRBV10-2	18	-	TRBJ2-2	CASSESRSDRGRTGELFF	TGCGCCAGCAGTGAGTCGAGATCCGACAGGGGACGAACCGGGGAGCTGTTTTTT
-	TRBV5-1	15	-	TRBJ2-2	CASSLQGPDTGELFF	TGCGCCAGCAGCTTACAGGGCCCGGACACCGGGGAGCTGTTTTTT
-	TRBV12-5	15	-	TRBJ2-5	CASGFKTGIQETQYF	TGTGCTAGTGGTTTCAAAACAGGCATACAAGAGACCCAGTACTTC
-	TRBV6-1	13	-	TRBJ2-7	CASSEQGFNEQYF	TGTGCCAGCAGTGAGCAGGGATTTAACGAGCAGTACTTC
TRBD1	TRBV5-1	14	-	TRBJ1-2	CASSLGDRGHGYTF	TGCGCCAGCAGCTTGGGTGACAGGGGCCATGGCTACACCTTC
-	TRBV7-8	15	-	TRBJ1-4	CASSLRTATNEKLFF	TGTGCCAGCAGCTTAAGGACAGCAACTAATGAAAAACTGTTTTTT
TRBD2	TRBV4-1	17	-	TRBJ2-3	CASSQDGVGGSPDTQYF	TGCGCCAGCAGCCAGGATGGCGTAGGCGGGAGCCCAGATACGCAGTATTTT
-	TRBV7-2	15	few	TRBJ2-7	CASSLVSDSPGEQYF	TGTGCCAGCAGCTTAGTAAGCGATTCCCCCGGGGAGCAGTACTTC
-	TRBV6-1	16	-	TRBJ1-2	CASSENRNAAGSGYTF	TGTGCCAGCAGTGAGAATAGAAATGCGGCAGGGTCGGGCTACACCTTC
-	TRBV20-1	14	-	TRBJ1-2	CSASNGGLNYGYTF	TGCAGTGCTAGTAACGGGGGGCTGAACTATGGCTACACCTTC
TRBD1	TRBV28	14	-	TRBJ1-5	CASSYRGWNQPQHF	TGTGCCAGCAGTTACAGGGGGTGGAATCAGCCCCAGCATTTT
-	TRBV11-3	14	-	TRBJ2-7	CASSLAAGAYEQYF	TGTGCCAGCAGCTTAGCGGCAGGTGCCTACGAGCAGTACTTC
-	TRBV24-1	14	-	TRBJ2-7	CATSSSGNSYEQYF	TGTGCCACCAGTTCATCAGGTAACTCCTACGAGCAGTACTTC
-	TRBV24-1	16	few	TRBJ1-5	CATSDLNRAPNQPQHF	TGTGCCACCAGTGATTTGAACAGGGCCCCCAATCAGCCCCAGCATTTT
-	TRBV27	19	-	TRBJ1-1	CASSLQSHLAGIEDAEAFF	TGTGCCAGCAGCCTTCAGAGTCATCTGGCAGGGATAGAAGACGCTGAAGCTTTCTTT
TRBD1	TRBV6-5	14	few	TRBJ1-2	CASKRQGGHYGYTF	TGTGCCAGCAAACGACAGGGCGGTCACTATGGCTACACCTTC
TRBD1	TRBV27	16	-	TRBJ1-2	CASSLSWTGGLRGYTF	TGTGCCAGCAGTTTATCATGGACAGGGGGTCTTAGGGGCTACACCTTC
TRBD2	TRBV5-1	16	once	TRBJ2-7	CASSDPTSGVSYEQYF	TGCGCCAGCAGCGATCCGACTAGCGGGGTCTCCTACGAGCAGTACTTC
-	TRBV10-3	13	-	TRBJ1-5	CAISDIQGQPQHF	TGTGCCATCAGTGACATTCAGGGGCAGCCCCAGCATTTT
-	TRBV13	16	-	TRBJ1-6	CASSLGFAGENSPLHF	TGTGCCAGCAGCTTAGGGTTCGCAGGGGAAAATTCACCCCTCCACTTT
-	TRBV2	11	once	TRBJ2-3	CASSLTDTQYF	TGTGCCAGCAGTCTCACAGATACGCAGTATTTT
TRBD1	TRBV11-2	15	-	TRBJ1-4	CASSLWGTGNEKLFF	TGTGCCAGCAGCTTATGGGGGACAGGGAATGAAAAACTGTTTTTT
-	TRBV7-3	11	-	TRBJ2-2	CASGGSGELFF	TGTGCCAGCGGGGGGAGCGGGGAGCTGTTTTTT
TRBD2	TRBV18	16	-	TRBJ2-1	CASSPVISGSGDEQFF	TGTGCCAGCTCACCGGTAATAAGCGGGAGTGGTGATGAGCAGTTCTTC
-	TRBV12-3/TRBV12-4	12	-	TRBJ1-5	CASKQGNQPQHF	TGTGCCAGCAAACAGGGTAATCAGCCCCAGCATTTT
-	TRBV6-2/TRBV6-3	13	-	TRBJ2-7	CASSPGDLYEQYF	TGTGCCAGCAGTCCGGGAGATCTGTACGAGCAGTACTTC
TRBD1	TRBV7-8	17	-	TRBJ1-6	CASSLASGTGDNSPLHF	TGTGCCAGCAGCTTAGCTTCCGGGACAGGTGATAATTCACCCCTCCACTTT
-	TRBV7-8	14	-	TRBJ1-2	CASSAPRTVYGYTF	TGTGCCAGCAGCGCTCCTCGGACAGTATATGGCTACACCTTC
-	TRBV28	13	once	TRBJ1-6	CASNGHSNPPLHF	TGTGCCAGCAACGGACATTCTAATCCACCCCTCCACTTT
TRBD2	TRBV2	15	-	TRBJ2-7	CASSERSGRAGEQYF	TGTGCCAGCAGTGAAAGGAGCGGGAGGGCGGGTGAGCAGTACTTC
-	TRBV7-8	12	-	TRBJ2-7	CASSFESYEQYF	TGTGCCAGCAGCTTCGAGAGTTACGAGCAGTACTTC
TRBD2	TRBV9	15	-	TRBJ2-7	CASSVGASGTYEQYF	TGTGCCAGCAGCGTAGGGGCTAGCGGTACCTACGAGCAGTACTTC
TRBD1	TRBV27	13	-	TRBJ1-3	CARQQGKGNTIYF	TGTGCCCGCCAACAGGGGAAAGGAAACACCATATATTTT
-	TRBV3-1/TRBV3-2	16	-	TRBJ2-2	CASSPRVDGGTGELFF	TGTGCCAGCAGCCCTAGGGTAGACGGAGGCACCGGGGAGCTGTTTTTT
TRBD2	TRBV4-1	15	-	TRBJ2-3	CASSRGAGVEDTQYF	TGCGCCAGCAGTCGCGGAGCGGGAGTGGAAGATACGCAGTATTTT
-	TRBV27	14	-	TRBJ2-5	CASSFLGASETQYF	TGTGCCAGCAGTTTTCTGGGGGCATCGGAGACCCAGTACTTC
-	TRBV28	15	-	TRBJ1-1	CASSPYREAGTEAFF	TGTGCCAGCAGTCCGTACCGGGAGGCGGGCACTGAAGCTTTCTTT
-	TRBV27	13	-	TRBJ1-1	CASSSRVNTEAFF	TGTGCCAGCAGTAGCCGTGTGAACACTGAAGCTTTCTTT
-	TRBV6-5	12	-	TRBJ1-2	CASSYSGVGYTF	TGTGCCAGCAGTTACTCCGGGGTTGGCTACACCTTC
-	TRBV9	16	-	TRBJ2-1	CASSVEIADTYNEQFF	TGTGCCAGCAGCGTAGAGATAGCGGATACCTACAATGAGCAGTTCTTC
-	TRBV7-9	14	-	TRBJ1-6	CASSQTAGYSPLHF	TGTGCCAGCAGCCAGACGGCGGGGTATTCACCCCTCCACTTT